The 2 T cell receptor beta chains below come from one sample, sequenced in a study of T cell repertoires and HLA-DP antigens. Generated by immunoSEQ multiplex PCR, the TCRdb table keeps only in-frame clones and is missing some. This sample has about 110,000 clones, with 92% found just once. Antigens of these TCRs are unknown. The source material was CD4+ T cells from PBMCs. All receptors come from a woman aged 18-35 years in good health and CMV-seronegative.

The CDR3: CASSFVSGGYNEQFF. The CDR3 region has the DNA TGTGCCAGCAGTTTCGTATCGGGCGGCTACAATGAGCAGTTCTTC. The chain combines TRBV7-9 with TRBJ2-1, with unresolved D. The ends were cut back, 6 bases at V and 3 bases at J, with 15 bases in the middle. The CDR3 length is 15 residues. The germline V gene has CDR1 SEHNR and CDR2 FQNEAQ (reference sequence).

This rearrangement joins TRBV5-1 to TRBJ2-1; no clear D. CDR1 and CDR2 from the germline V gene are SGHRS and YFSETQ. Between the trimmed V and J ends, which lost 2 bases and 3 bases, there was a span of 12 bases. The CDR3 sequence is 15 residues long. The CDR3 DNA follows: TGCGCCAGCAGCTTAGTTGGGCGGTACTACAATGAGCAGTTCTTC. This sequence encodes CASSLVGRYYNEQFF.